This T cell receptor (beta chain) was obtained from a study of T cell responses to AZD1222 COVID-19 vaccine. The germline V and J ends were trimmed by 4 bases and 2 bases, with 14 bases remaining between them. Germline-derived CDR1 and CDR2 are LGHDT and YNNKEL (reference sequence). The CDR3 contains 16 residues. Study conclusions and caveats: Repertoires were sampled only after the peak T cell response. Clonal diversity was possibly underestimated, and the donors were mostly white British, with more females.

TCRdb's table, derived via immunoSEQ multiplex PCR, lists solely in-frame clones and lacks some. This sample carries tens of thousands of clones, about 90% of them seen once, and the ten largest clones take less than 8.5%. Details on this clone: Its cognate antigen is unknown.

The receptor was isolated from an adult who received the AZD1222 COVID-19 vaccine. The chain joins TRBV3-1 (or the pseudogene TRBV3-2) to TRBJ2-2; D possibly corresponds to TRBD1 (6 bases). The material was peripheral blood, obtained 28 days after the second AZD1222 dose. The CDR3 sequence: CASSPDRWLNTGELFF. In nucleotides, the CDR3 is TGTGCCAGCAGCCCCGACAGGTGGTTAAACACCGGGGAGCTGTTTTTT.